Below, 18 T cell receptor beta chains from the same sample are listed, as sequenced in a study of blood T cell repertoires in COVID-19. Sequenced by immunoSEQ multiplex PCR; TCRdb stores in-frame clones only, minus some. Here the sample spans under 300,000 clones, more than 75% being singletons. Sequenced sample: peripheral blood. All receptors come from a woman between 70 and 85 years old with active or convalescent COVID-19.

This clone appeared once. The chain couples TRBV5-5 to TRBJ2-5; D might be TRBD2 (7 bases). Trimming took off 5 bases at V and 4 bases at J, with 18 bases between the two ends. CDR3 size: 15 residues. CDR1 SGHKS and CDR2 YYEKEE come from the germline V gene (reference sequence). As DNA, the CDR3 is TGTGCCAGCAGTTTTGGGGGGGCTCCAGGAGAGACCCAGTACTTC. This codes for CASSFGGAPGETQYF. Based on the CDR3 plus reference TRBV5-5 and TRBJ2-5, the full variable domain is DAGVTQSPTHLIKTRGQQVTLRCSPISGHKSVSWYQQVLGQGPQFIFQYYEKEERGRGNFPDRFSARQFPNYSSELNVNALLLGDSALYLCASSFGGAPGETQYFGPGTRLLVL.

This clone has a count of ten or more. This chain links TRBV7-8 with TRBJ2-7, with 11 bases lining up with TRBD2. V lost 6 bases to trimming and J lost 4 bases; unmatched junction nucleotides: 11. This CDR3 region has 16 residues. Germline CDR1 SGHVS, CDR2 FQNEAQ. The CDR3 here is CASRPITSGGLYEQYF. In DNA form, the CDR3 reads TGTGCCAGCAGGCCCATTACTAGCGGGGGTTTGTACGAGCAGTACTTC. Using reference TRBV7-8 and TRBJ2-7 for the parts outside the CDR3, the full variable domain is GAGVSQSPRYKVAKRGQDVALRCDPISGHVSLFWYQQALGQGPEFLTYFQNEAQLDKSGLPSDRFFAERPEGSVSTLKIQRTQQEDSAVYLCASRPITSGGLYEQYFGPGTRLTVT.

The chain has TRBV6-5 and TRBJ2-7; 8 nucleotides agree with TRBD1. The CDR3 loop spans 15 amino acids. V trimming: 5 bases; J trimming: 6 bases; junction bases outside the gene matches: 12. Germline loops: CDR1 MNHEY, CDR2 SVGAGI. CDR3 sequence reads: CASSRTGTGGGEQYF. Written as DNA, the CDR3 is TGTGCCAGCAGTCGGACCGGGACAGGTGGCGGCGAGCAGTACTTC.

V is TRBV19 and J is TRBJ1-4; 8 bases fit TRBD1. Per germline, CDR1 LNHDA and CDR2 SQIVND (reference sequence). Unmatched junction bases numbered 5, after V lost 4 bases and J lost 1 base. The CDR3 contains 16 residues. The CDR3 bases are TGTGCCAGTAGTAGAGGACAGGGAAAAACTAATGAAAAACTGTTTTTT. Amino acid sequence: CASSRGQGKTNEKLFF.

The chain combines TRBV4-2 with TRBJ2-7, with 7 bases that match TRBD1. The CDR3 consists of 14 residues. Germline trimming cut 4 bases from V and 0 bases from J; bases unmatched to any gene: 3. Germline V lookup: CDR1 LGHNA, CDR2 YNFKEQ. CDR3 nucleotides: TGTGCCAGCAGCCCGAGGACAGGCTCCTACGAGCAGTACTTC. Protein: CASSPRTGSYEQYF.

The gene calls are TRBV18 and TRBJ2-3; 10 bases agree with TRBD2. Germline loops: CDR1 KGHSH, CDR2 LQKENI. This CDR3 is 16 amino acids long. V was clipped by 2 bases and J by 2 bases; unmatched bases: 4. CDR3 coding DNA: TGTGCCAGCTCACCAAGCCTAGCGGGGGACACAGATACGCAGTATTTT. This sequence encodes CASSPSLAGDTDTQYF.

A single count supports this clone. This rearrangement joins TRBV2 to TRBJ1-2, with a tentative D call TRBD1 (6 bases). Per germline, CDR1 SNHLY and CDR2 FYNNEI. V was cut by 6 bases and J by 4 bases, with 9 bases left in between. This CDR3 has 12 amino acids. In DNA, the CDR3 is TGTGCCAGCAGACAGGGATCCTATGGCTACACCTTC. This codes for CASRQGSYGYTF.

The chain uses TRBV7-9 and TRBJ1-5, with D perhaps matching TRBD1 (5 bases). In germline, CDR1 is SEHNR, CDR2 FQNEAQ (reference sequence). The germline V and J ends were trimmed by 1 base and 4 bases, with 11 bases remaining between them. The CDR3 extends over 15 amino acids. Written as DNA, the CDR3 is TGTGCCAGCAGCTTAGGGCCAGGGACTAATCAGCCCCAGCATTTT. Its translation is CASSLGPGTNQPQHF.

The chain recombines TRBV18 with TRBJ2-2; D might be TRBD1 (6 bases). The CDR3 length is 16 residues. Looked up from germline, CDR1 is KGHSH and CDR2 is LQKENI. Trimming removed 4 bases at V and 4 bases at J, with 16 bases between. The CDR3 sequence is CASSRLQGSGTGELFF. In DNA form, the CDR3 reads TGTGCCAGCTCACGGTTACAGGGTTCGGGCACCGGGGAGCTGTTTTTT.

The gene calls are TRBV19 and TRBJ1-2, with D tentatively TRBD1 (5 bases). Per the germline V gene, CDR1 is LNHDA and CDR2 is SQIVND (reference sequence). The ends were cut back, 10 bases at V and 0 bases at J, with 21 bases in the middle. The CDR3 is made up of 16 amino acids. The DNA for the CDR3 is TGTGCCACCCAGGGCGGGGAGGCTAATTCTAACTATGGCTACACCTTC. Translation: CATQGGEANSNYGYTF.

The chain combines TRBV6-5 with TRBJ2-1; tentatively, D is TRBD1 (5 bases). The V and J ends lost 4 bases and 7 bases respectively, with 20 bases between them. Germline values: CDR1 MNHEY, CDR2 SVGAGI. The CDR3 has 16 amino acids. CDR3 in amino acids: CASSSLWQGVSNEQFF. The CDR3 DNA is TGTGCCAGCAGTTCCCTGTGGCAGGGTGTTAGTAATGAGCAGTTCTTC.

The genes are TRBV14 and TRBJ1-1; tentative D call: TRBD1 (5 bases). CDR3 length: 14 residues. Germline V lookup: CDR1 SGHDN, CDR2 FVKESK. V was cut by 0 bases and J by 14 bases, with 19 bases left in between. The CDR3 DNA sequence: TGTGCCAGCAGCCAAGAAATACAGGTACCGGCGATGTTCTTT. It yields the protein CASSQEIQVPAMFF.

The J gene is TRBJ1-1, the V gene TRBV25-1; 8 nucleotides match TRBD1. The V segment lost 10 bases and the J segment 1 base; nucleotides outside the gene matches: 5. The CDR3 is 13 residues long. Germline-derived CDR1 and CDR2 are MGHDK and SYGVNS. CDR3 loop: CATLGQGNTEAFF. CDR3 nucleotide sequence: TGTGCCACCCTCGGACAGGGGAACACTGAAGCTTTCTTT.

This chain uses TRBV28 with TRBJ1-3; D not resolved. The germline V gene has CDR1 MDHEN and CDR2 SYDVKM. V was shortened by 11 bases and J by 1 base, with 9 bases between the two germline ends. The CDR3 extends over 12 amino acids. CDR3 bases: TGTGCCGTTTGCCGGTCTGGAAACACCATATATTTT. Amino acids: CAVCRSGNTIYF.

For this clone: The same CDR3 arises from other DNA sequences in this sample as well. In DNA, the CDR3 is TGTGCCAGCAGCTACGACAGGAGCTATGGCTACACCTTC. It yields the protein CASSYDRSYGYTF. The chain couples TRBV6-5 to TRBJ1-2, with D tentatively TRBD1 (6 bases). This CDR3 contains 13 residues. The V gene lost 6 bases and the J gene lost 4 bases, with 12 bases spanning the gap. CDR1 is MNHEY, CDR2 SVGAGI, per germline.

The gene calls are TRBV19 and TRBJ1-5, with TRBD1 as a possible D gene (6 bases). Germline assignment: CDR1 LNHDA and CDR2 SQIVND (reference sequence). The CDR3 runs to 14 residues. Trimming took 5 bases from V and 4 from J, leaving 12 bases between them. The CDR3 DNA follows: TGTGCCAGTAGTTATGGACAGTTTAATCAGCCCCAGCATTTT. Translation gives CASSYGQFNQPQHF.

The chain employs TRBV7-9 and TRBJ1-1; D is perhaps TRBD1 (5 bases). Germline CDR1 and CDR2: SEHNR and FQNEAQ (reference sequence). CDR3 length: 12 residues. V lost 5 bases and J 4 bases, leaving 8 bases between the germline ends. CDR3: CASSNQGTEAFF. The CDR3 DNA reads as TGTGCCAGCAGCAATCAGGGCACTGAAGCTTTCTTT. Looking up the rest from reference TRBV7-9 and TRBJ1-1 gives the full variable domain: DTGVSQNPRHKITKRGQNVTFRCDPISEHNRLYWYRQTLGQGPEFLTYFQNEAQLEKSRLLSDRFSAERPKGSFSTLEIQRTEQGDSAMYLCASSNQGTEAFFGQGTRLTVV.

The chain employs TRBV19 and TRBJ1-5; tentatively, D is TRBD1 (5 bases). The CDR3 runs 14 residues. With 1 base removed from V and 8 bases from J, the gap between germline ends came to 12 bases. The germline V gene has CDR1 LNHDA and CDR2 SQIVND (reference sequence). In DNA form, the CDR3 reads TGTGCCAGTAGTATAGCAGCAGGGCTGGAGCCCCAGCATTTT. It codes for CASSIAAGLEPQHF.